This is a list of T cell receptor beta chains from one sample in a study of CD8 T cells in ankylosing spondylitis. TCRdb used MiXCR to reprocess the 5' RACE reads, holding one entry per CDR3 protein. Seen here are roughly 370,000 distinct CDR3 sequences, 20% to 25% observed once, and the top ten hold roughly a sixth. The sample consisted of blood, either unsorted or a sorted T cell fraction (not recorded which). The receptors here all came from a male donor with ankylosing spondylitis. Both conserved end residues are part of each CDR3. A D gene is named only where the DNA matches it firmly. Some rows mark clone size as missing; the rest say once, few, many or name a class of expanded clone.

clone_size	cdr3_length	d_call	v_call	j_call	cdr3_aa	cdr3_nt
few	17	-	TRBV5-1	TRBJ2-1	CASSSLKGGTEGNEQFF	TGCGCCAGCAGCTCCCTTAAGGGCGGGACCGAGGGCAATGAGCAGTTCTTC
-	13	-	TRBV5-1	TRBJ2-5	CASSPGLGGTQYF	TGCGCCAGCAGCCCGGGACTGGGCGGGACCCAGTACTTC
few	13	-	TRBV4-1	TRBJ2-5	CASSQIRKETQYF	TGCGCCAGCAGCCAAATAAGGAAGGAGACCCAGTACTTC
-	15	-	TRBV4-1	TRBJ2-1	CASSQVQTLRNGQFF	TGCGCCAGCAGCCAAGTCCAGACCCTTCGTAATGGGCAGTTCTTC
few	15	TRBD2	TRBV20-1	TRBJ2-7	CSARKTSGSLYEQYF	TGCAGTGCTAGAAAGACTAGCGGGAGCCTCTACGAGCAGTACTTC
few	14	TRBD1	TRBV12-3/TRBV12-4	TRBJ1-5	CASSSQGTHQPQHF	TGTGCCAGCAGCTCACAGGGGACCCATCAGCCCCAGCATTTT
many	13	-	TRBV9	TRBJ2-7	CASSARPGEEQYF	TGTGCCAGCAGCGCACGACCAGGGGAAGAGCAGTACTTC
few	14	TRBD1	TRBV5-1	TRBJ2-2	CASSSGQRTGELFF	TGCGCCAGCAGCTCGGGACAGAGAACCGGGGAGCTGTTTTTT
few	14	-	TRBV25-1	TRBJ1-1	CATLRRGMNTEAFF	TGTGCCACCCTACGGAGGGGGATGAACACTGAAGCTTTCTTT
few	18	TRBD1	TRBV28	TRBJ2-3	CASIGQGPFQILLNTQYF	TGTGCCAGCATCGGACAGGGACCTTTTCAGATCCTCCTGAATACGCAGTATTTT
-	14	TRBD1	TRBV20-1	TRBJ2-7	CSARGGQEIYEQYF	TGCAGTGCTAGAGGGGGACAGGAAATCTACGAGCAGTACTTC
-	14	-	TRBV5-1	TRBJ2-7	CASSASGTAGEQYF	TGCGCCAGCAGCGCGTCCGGGACGGCGGGCGAGCAGTACTTC
-	15	-	TRBV11-2	TRBJ1-1	CASSLVRFGTPEAFF	TGTGCCAGCAGCTTAGTTAGATTCGGGACACCTGAAGCTTTCTTT
few	14	TRBD1	TRBV29-1	TRBJ2-3	CSVVSGGPTDTQYF	TGCAGCGTTGTCTCAGGGGGCCCCACAGATACGCAGTATTTT
few	15	-	TRBV7-8	TRBJ1-5	CASSPIGSSNQPQHF	TGTGCCAGCAGCCCAATCGGTTCCAGCAATCAGCCCCAGCATTTT
-	15	-	TRBV7-2	TRBJ1-1	CASSLEAVLNTEAFF	TGTGCCAGCAGCTTAGAGGCAGTACTGAACACTGAAGCTTTCTTT
few	16	TRBD2	TRBV6-2/TRBV6-3	TRBJ2-5	CASSYSGLAGEETQYF	TGTGCCAGCAGTTACTCGGGACTAGCGGGAGAAGAGACCCAGTACTTC
-	14	-	TRBV5-1	TRBJ2-7	CASSLNSDFREQYF	TGCGCCAGCAGCTTGAATTCGGACTTCAGGGAGCAGTACTTC